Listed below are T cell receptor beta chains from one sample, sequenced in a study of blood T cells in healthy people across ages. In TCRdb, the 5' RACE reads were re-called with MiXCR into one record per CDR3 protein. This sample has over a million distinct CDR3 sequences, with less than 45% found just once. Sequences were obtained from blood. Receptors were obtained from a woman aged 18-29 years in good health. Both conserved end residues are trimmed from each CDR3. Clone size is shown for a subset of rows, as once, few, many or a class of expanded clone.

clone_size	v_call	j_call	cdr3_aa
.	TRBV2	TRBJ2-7	ASSESRSYEQY
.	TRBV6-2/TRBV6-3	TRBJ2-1	ASRQLAVYERWF
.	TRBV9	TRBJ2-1	ASSVGLAGDYEQF
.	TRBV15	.	ATTSRGLRETQY
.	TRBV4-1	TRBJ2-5	ASSHPLGTQY
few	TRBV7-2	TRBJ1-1	ASSSGQIYTEAF
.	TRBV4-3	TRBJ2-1	ASSKGTVRFIIGEQF
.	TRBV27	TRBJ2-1	ASSSGVRYNEQF
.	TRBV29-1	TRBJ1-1	SVEQGAEAF
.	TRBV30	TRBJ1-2	AWSPTGIGYGYT
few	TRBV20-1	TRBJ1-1	SAAQGAHNTEAF
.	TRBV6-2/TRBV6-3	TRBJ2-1	ASSYPTGGLAGSSYNEQF
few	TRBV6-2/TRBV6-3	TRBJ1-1	ASSYPQGVGTEAF
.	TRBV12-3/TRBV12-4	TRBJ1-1	ASSFRDFMNTEAF
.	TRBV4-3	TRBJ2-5	ASSQEGLPGYNEQY
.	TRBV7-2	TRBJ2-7	ASSRRTGFHEQY
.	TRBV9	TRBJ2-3	ASSVVMGSGSDTQY
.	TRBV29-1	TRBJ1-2	SVEDRIRKDGYT
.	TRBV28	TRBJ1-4	ASALPGNNEKLF
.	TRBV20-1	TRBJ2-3	SAEGQGGTDTQY
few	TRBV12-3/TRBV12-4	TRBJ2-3	ASSPDPPGTDTQY
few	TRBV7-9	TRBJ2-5	ASSLDREQETQY
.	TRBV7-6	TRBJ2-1	ASSSVDWSAEQF
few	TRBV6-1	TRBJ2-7	ASSEGTSGGRNEQY
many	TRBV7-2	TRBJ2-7	ASSSRQSSYEQY
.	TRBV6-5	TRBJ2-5	ASSSGFSVETQY
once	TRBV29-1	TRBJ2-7	SVVGGHPYEQY
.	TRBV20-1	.	SVRQGLEETQY
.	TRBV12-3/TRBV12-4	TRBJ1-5	ASSLGRGPQH
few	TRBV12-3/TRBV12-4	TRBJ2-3	ASSSPLGQGATDTQY
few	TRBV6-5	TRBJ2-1	ASRRTGGNEQF
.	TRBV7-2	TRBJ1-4	ASRLQGGQDEKLF
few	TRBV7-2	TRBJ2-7	ASSLEGGGTYEQY